Listed here are 21 T cell receptor beta chains from one sample, sequenced in a study of blood T cell repertoires in COVID-19. Clones were sequenced by immunoSEQ multiplex PCR, and TCRdb holds only the in-frame ones, with some missing. The sample carries over 200,000 clones, 87% recorded once. Material for sequencing was PBMCs or T cells enriched from blood (not recorded which). Receptors were obtained from a young man who had recovered from COVID-19.

V is TRBV4-1 and J is TRBJ2-7; TRBD1 agrees at 7 bases. This CDR3 region has 13 residues. CDR1 MGHRA and CDR2 YSYEKL come from the germline V gene. Losses at the gene ends were 1 base for V and 10 bases for J; bases not matched to a gene: 7. The chain's CDR3 is CASSQVLGTEQYF. CDR3 coding DNA: TGCGCCAGCAGCCAAGTTTTGGGGACAGAACAGTACTTC.

V is TRBV6-1 and J is TRBJ1-2; 7 bases match TRBD1. V gave up 5 bases and J gave up 4 bases; unmatched junction bases: 7. Germline CDR1 MNHNS, CDR2 SASEGT. The CDR3 spans 14 residues. CDR3 nucleotide sequence: TGTGCCAGCAGTTGGGGACAGACCGTCTATGGCTACACCTTC. Amino acids: CASSWGQTVYGYTF.

The chain joins TRBV24-1 to TRBJ2-1, with 10 bases matching TRBD2. With 5 bases clipped from V and 5 bases from J, the junction kept 8 bases outside the gene matches. The CDR3 contains 16 residues. CDR1 and CDR2 (germline): KGHDR, SFDVKD. The CDR3 region has the DNA TGTGCCACCAGTGTTGGGAGCGGGAGGGTGGACAATGAGCAGTTCTTC. It encodes CATSVGSGRVDNEQFF.

This clone appeared a single time. The CDR3 spells CASSSGQAGSPLHF. The CDR3 DNA follows: TGTGCCAGCAGCTCGGGACAGGCCGGGTCACCCCTCCACTTT. J is TRBJ1-6 and V is TRBV11-2, with 8 bases lining up with TRBD1. The CDR3 is made up of 14 amino acids. The junction had 6 bases not matched to a gene; V was cut back by 4 bases and J by 10 bases. Germline CDR1 reads SGHAT; CDR2 reads FQNNGV.

The rearrangement joins TRBV2 to TRBJ1-1; tentative D call: TRBD1 (5 bases). V was shortened by 5 bases and J by 10 bases, with 14 bases between the two germline ends. Germline-derived CDR1 and CDR2 are SNHLY and FYNNEI. This CDR3 is 12 amino acids long. CDR3 in amino acids: CASSMTVTRAFF. In nucleotides, the CDR3 is TGTGCCAGCAGTATGACAGTAACGAGAGCTTTCTTT.

The chain joins TRBV29-1 to TRBJ1-2; TRBD1 is a possible D gene (5 bases). V was cut by 3 bases and J by 7 bases, with 15 bases left in between. The CDR3 runs to 13 residues. Germline V gives CDR1 SQVTM, CDR2 ANQGSEA. CDR3 in amino acids: CSVEGRVAGGYTF. In DNA form, the CDR3 reads TGCAGCGTTGAGGGCAGGGTAGCGGGTGGCTACACCTTC.

The rearrangement joins TRBV4-2 to TRBJ2-2; 9 positions agree with TRBD2. The J segment lost 13 bases and the V segment lost 4 bases, leaving 13 bases of the junction unmatched. Looked up from germline, CDR1 is LGHNA and CDR2 is YNFKEQ. The CDR3 totals 15 residues. CDR3 DNA sequence: TGTGCCAGCAGCCTGGGGTTGGCGGGGGGGACTGGGCTGTTTTTT. It translates to CASSLGLAGGTGLFF.

On this clone itself: Mismatch with germline at one junction end may stem from a read error. CDR3 loop: CASRRTSGGSFF. CDR3 sequence (DNA): TGTGCCAGCAGGCGGACTAGCGGGGGGTCCTTCTTC. The chain combines TRBV28 with TRBJ2-7; 14 positions agree with TRBD2. This CDR3 region has 12 residues. Germline loops: CDR1 MDHEN, CDR2 SYDVKM.

This clone showed up just once. The chain joins TRBV5-1 to TRBJ1-2; no clear D. The V gene lost 2 bases and the J gene lost 5 bases, with 10 bases spanning the gap. CDR1 is SGHRS, CDR2 YFSETQ, per germline. This CDR3 comprises 13 residues. The CDR3, as DNA: TGCGCCAGCAGCTTCCAGGTCGGTTATGGCTACACCTTC. Its translation is CASSFQVGYGYTF.

The gene calls are TRBV7-8 and TRBJ1-5; TRBD1 agrees at 7 bases. CDR3 length: 14 amino acids. Losses at the gene ends were 6 bases for V and 3 bases for J; bases not matched to a gene: 5. From germline, CDR1 is SGHVS and CDR2 FQNEAQ. This CDR3 reads CASSWGQLNQPQHF. The CDR3, as DNA: TGTGCCAGCAGTTGGGGACAGCTCAATCAGCCCCAGCATTTT.

The chain is built from TRBV4-2 and TRBJ1-1, with D tentatively TRBD1 (6 bases). Per the germline V gene, CDR1 is LGHNA and CDR2 is YNFKEQ. Between the trimmed V and J ends, which lost 4 bases and 2 bases, there was a span of 14 bases. There are 15 residues in the CDR3. CDR3 in amino acids: CASSPVDRINTEAFF. Written as DNA, the CDR3 is TGTGCCAGCAGCCCAGTCGACAGGATCAACACTGAAGCTTTCTTT.

This chain uses TRBV5-1 with TRBJ2-2, with D perhaps matching TRBD2 (5 bases). The CDR3 has 13 amino acids. V lost 3 bases to trimming and J lost 9 bases, with 12 bases between them. The germline V gene has CDR1 SGHRS and CDR2 YFSETQ. In DNA form, the CDR3 reads TGCGCCAGCAGCTCCGGGGTCGGTAGGGAGCTGTTTTTT. It is translated as CASSSGVGRELFF. The full variable domain, rest sourced from reference TRBV5-1 and TRBJ2-2, is KAGVTQTPRYLIKTRGQQVTLSCSPISGHRSVSWYQQTPGQGLQFLFEYFSETQRNKGNFPGRFSGRQFSNSRSEMNVSTLELGDSALYLCASSSGVGRELFFGEGSRLTVL.

This clone was observed a single time. Other DNA sequences in this sample translate to the same CDR3. This chain joins TRBV11-2 and TRBJ2-5; a weak D match, TRBD2 (5 bases). The CDR3 loop spans 13 amino acids. With 3 bases removed from V and 3 bases from J, the gap between germline ends came to 8 bases. Germline loops: CDR1 SGHAT, CDR2 FQNNGV. CDR3 in amino acids: CASSFWGEETQYF. The CDR3 DNA is TGTGCCAGCAGCTTTTGGGGAGAAGAGACCCAGTACTTC.

The chain uses TRBV6-5 and TRBJ2-7, with 12 bases that match TRBD2. V was clipped by 4 bases and J by 3 bases; unmatched bases: 4. Per germline, CDR1 MNHEY and CDR2 SVGAGI. CDR3 size: 15 residues. CDR3 sequence: CASSSETSGSYEQYF. The CDR3 DNA is TGTGCCAGCAGTTCGGAGACTAGCGGGAGCTACGAGCAGTACTTC.

The chain uses TRBV21-1 and TRBJ1-3; the DNA was not used to check the table's D call, TRBD1. TRBV21-1 corresponds to a pseudogene. The CDR3 is made up of 17 amino acids. The CDR3 reads CASSKELRSQGSNTIYF. The CDR3 DNA reads as TGTGCCAGCAGCAAAGAGTTAAGATCACAGGGTTCAAACACCATATATTTT.

This chain links TRBV9 with TRBJ2-5, with 9 nucleotides matching TRBD2. The trim removed 2 bases at V and 4 bases at J, leaving 27 bases unmatched. Germline V gives CDR1 SGDLS, CDR2 YYNGEE. The CDR3 is 22 amino acids. The CDR3 DNA sequence: TGTGCCAGCAGCGTGGAGCGGGAGGCGACCCCGGAGGCGGGTGTAGAGAGAGAGACCCAGTACTTC. Encoded protein: CASSVEREATPEAGVERETQYF.

CDR3 in amino acids: CASSQVRGLNTGELFF. The CDR3, as DNA: TGTGCCAGCAGCCAAGTCAGGGGTTTGAACACCGGGGAGCTGTTTTTT. The chain couples TRBV3-1 (or the pseudogene TRBV3-2) to TRBJ2-2; D is perhaps TRBD1 (6 bases). This CDR3 is 16 amino acids long. V was trimmed by 1 base and J by 1 base, leaving 10 bases between them. Germline V gene data show CDR1 as LGHDT and CDR2 as YNNKEL (reference sequence).

This chain links TRBV28 with TRBJ2-7; 7 bases map to TRBD1. Germline-derived CDR1 and CDR2 are MDHEN and SYDVKM. The CDR3 covers 13 residues. J was trimmed by 2 bases and V by 6 bases; bases with no gene match: 4. CDR3 protein: CASSRGSPYEQYF. The CDR3 DNA follows: TGTGCCAGCAGCAGGGGGTCGCCCTACGAGCAGTACTTC. Using reference TRBV28 and TRBJ2-7 for the parts outside the CDR3, the full variable domain is DVKVTQSSRYLVKRTGEKVFLECVQDMDHENMFWYRQDPGLGLRLIYFSYDVKMKEKGDIPEGYSVSREKKERFSLILESASTNQTSMYLCASSRGSPYEQYFGPGTRLTVT.

The chain links TRBV6-1 to TRBJ2-1, with TRBD2 matching 9 bases. The CDR3 totals 16 residues. Trimming cost V 4 bases and J 7 bases; bases outside gene matches: 11. Germline CDR1 is MNHNS and CDR2 is SASEGT. The CDR3 here is CASSASSGGPANEQFF. CDR3 in DNA: TGTGCCAGCAGTGCCTCCAGCGGGGGGCCGGCGAATGAGCAGTTCTTC.

The chain recombines TRBV11-2 with TRBJ2-1; unclear D gene. With 4 bases removed from V and 0 bases from J, the gap between germline ends came to 7 bases. The length of the CDR3 is 14 residues. Germline loops: CDR1 SGHAT, CDR2 FQNNGV. The DNA of the CDR3 is TGTGCCAGCAGCTCAGCTAGCTCCTACAATGAGCAGTTCTTC. This translates into CASSSASSYNEQFF.

This rearrangement joins TRBV6-5 to TRBJ2-1; 11 positions agree with TRBD2. Trimming took 1 base from V and 7 from J; bases not matched to a gene: 6. Germline V gene lookup returns CDR1 MNHEY and CDR2 SVGAGI. The CDR3 runs 16 residues. This CDR3 reads CASSYYGTSGTNEQFF. In nucleotides, the CDR3 is TGTGCCAGCAGTTACTACGGGACTAGCGGTACTAATGAGCAGTTCTTC.